Described below is a single TCR beta chain sequence and its context. The antigen is not known. TCRdb re-analysed the 5' RACE reads in MiXCR, keeping a single row per CDR3 protein. There are more than 400,000 distinct CDR3 sequences in the sample; roughly 15% occur only once, and nearly 0.45% lies in the top ten. CDR3 length: 18 amino acids. Germline lookup yields CDR1 SGHRS and CDR2 YFSETQ. With 3 bases removed from V and 3 bases from J, the gap between germline ends came to 21 bases. This sample stems from a study of identical twins. Study results and limitations: Donors were not followed over many years; analysis was cross-sectional. Beta out-of-frame sequences showed weaker excess sharing between twins.

Every sampled donor was Caucasian and healthy. This same sample was also taken into another study, of yellow fever vaccine responses in identical twins. Per that paper: On the reported evidence, twins' vaccine T cell responses seemed partly convergent and partly personalized.

The specimen sequenced was CD4+ T cells sorted from blood. The origin of this receptor is a woman younger than 30 in good health. The rearrangement joins TRBV5-1 to TRBJ2-2; TRBD1 or TRBD2 may be the D gene (5 bases each). The DNA of the CDR3 is TGCGCCAGCAGCTACCAACCTCGGGGCCTAGGGGACACCGGGGAGCTGTTTTTT. This encodes CASSYQPRGLGDTGELFF.